This record covers a single T cell receptor beta chain. This clonotype was counted only a few times. There is no known antigen for this receptor. One end of the junction fails to match germline, which may point to a read error. The CDR3 runs 16 amino acids, cysteine and phenylalanine included. This entry keeps only the CDR3 DNA: 48 bases, framed from base 1. In the germline V gene, CDR1 corresponds to SGDLS and CDR2 to YYNGEE. Systemically healthy Caucasian individuals from Russia, some 36 in total and aged about 6 to 90 years, were included as donors. Roughly 11 milliliters of peripheral blood were drawn from each donor into EDTA-treated Vacutainer tubes. Ficoll-Paque density-gradient centrifugation was used to isolate PBMCs, with at least 7 million obtained per sample. Trizol reagent was used to extract total RNA from the PBMCs, yielding at least 6 micrograms per sample. For every donor, an aliquot of PBMCs went through flow cytometry to measure the percentages of naive CD45RAhigh/CD27high T cells.

The source of the sample is a study of blood T cells in healthy people across ages (dated by TCRdb to the mid-2010s). Background on the whole study: In model experiments, roughly one uniquely barcoded TCR beta cDNA molecule per two T cells was captured by template switching. Donors were grouped into four age groups: young (average approximately 15 years), middle-aged (about 38), aged (roughly 67) and long-lived (around 80). Using deep sequencing normalized with unique cDNA molecular identifiers, the study measured how TCR beta repertoire diversity changes with age. Two additional independent replicas of 1 million unique cDNA reads from the same blood draw were analyzed for two donors (one aged 18 to 29 and one aged 80 or older).

General study outcomes and caveats: Observed TCR beta diversity per million T cells fell roughly linearly with age, and a significant reduction was already apparent by age roughly 40. The CMV infection status of donors was not known, potentially confounding age-related changes in expanded clonotypes. The long-lived group showed more naive CD4+ T cells, fewer expanded clones and increased TCR diversity than the aged group, suggesting age selection. Because profiling used bulk unsorted PBMCs, naive and antigen-experienced compartments could not be compared conclusively. Estimates of total diversity from one million sequenced T cells were regarded as lower bounds and underestimates. Observed TCR beta diversity correlated strongly with the percentage of naive T cells measured by flow cytometry.

To prepare the library, 5' RACE was applied. The instrument was an Illumina HiSeq 2500. A second roughly 6 to 12 cycle PCR used a sample-barcoded 5' primer and a J-beta primer mix. A template-switch 5' adaptor carrying 12 random nucleotides introduced a unique molecular identifier onto each TCR beta cDNA molecule. Each sample yielded at least 2.5 million CDR3-containing paired-end reads. The Mint cDNA synthesis kit, primed by a TRBC-specific oligonucleotide, was used to synthesize first-strand cDNA from all RNA. Following uracil-DNA glycosylase treatment, a first 18-cycle PCR with universal primers M1SS and BC2_uni_R was performed on all cDNA. As for the original processing: Normalization of each sample was performed by random selection of 1 million high-quality reads, each carrying a distinct molecular identifier. Reads with shared molecular identifiers were discarded instead of being binned into consensus sequences. MiTCR, set to a Q25 quality threshold and the strictest error-elimination algorithm, was used for CDR3 identification, clonotype clustering and error correction. A nonparametric unseen species model using Euler transformation provided a lower-bound estimate of total TCR beta diversity. TCRdb trimmed the raw reads at Q25, called clones with MiXCR and kept productive beta chains. Each entry is one CDR3 protein sequence, shown with its most common DNA and genes. TCRdb, not the original authors, processed these V and J calls. The sample table records approximately 960,000 distinct CDR3 sequences; under 35% of these occur just once. The ten largest clonotypes hold roughly a tenth of the sample.

These data also formed part of another study, on T cells of mothers and their children. The second study, in turn, reports: Nine systemically healthy Caucasian individuals, comprising three mothers and their six children, were included as donors. cDNA synthesis used all of the extracted RNA, with 1.5 ug of RNA in each 15 ul reaction. Sample barcodes and 2-4 random nucleotides were added via the M1S primer in the second PCR. Over 9 million TCR beta CDR3 reads came from each mother, compared with around 3 million reads from each child. Thymic selection similarly shapes TCR recombination output in related and unrelated pairs, with minor effect from inherited differences. Normalized repertoire overlap was always slightly but never significantly higher in related than unrelated mother-child pairs. No persistent microchimeric T cell clones were found, with a detection sensitivity of 85 to 100 clones per million clonotypes. The study used deep NGS to compare TCR beta repertoires of mothers and children, seeking features distinguishing related mother-child pairs from unrelated individuals. The mean age was 40 +/- 4 years for the mothers and approximately 11 +/- 4 years for the children. After adapters were ligated using NEBNext reagents, the libraries underwent 100+100 nt paired-end sequencing on an Illumina HiSeq 2000. To prevent cross-contamination, the mother and child libraries were prepared one month apart and sequenced in separate runs. For each donor, somewhere between roughly 500,000 and 2,100,000 distinct TCR beta clonotypes were identified. Naive TCR beta clonotypes were estimated from low-frequency clonotypes matched to each donor's FACS-determined naive share, without sorting.

The TCR originated in a woman aged 40 to 55 in good health. Sequencing was carried out using blood. The chain is encoded by TRBV9 joined to TRBJ2-1, and TRBD2 aligns with 7 junction nucleotides. The CDR3 reads as follows: CASNVAGREGDNEQFF. In nucleotides, the sequence is TGTGCCAGCAACGTAGCTGGGAGGGAAGGGGACAATGAGCAGTTCTTC.